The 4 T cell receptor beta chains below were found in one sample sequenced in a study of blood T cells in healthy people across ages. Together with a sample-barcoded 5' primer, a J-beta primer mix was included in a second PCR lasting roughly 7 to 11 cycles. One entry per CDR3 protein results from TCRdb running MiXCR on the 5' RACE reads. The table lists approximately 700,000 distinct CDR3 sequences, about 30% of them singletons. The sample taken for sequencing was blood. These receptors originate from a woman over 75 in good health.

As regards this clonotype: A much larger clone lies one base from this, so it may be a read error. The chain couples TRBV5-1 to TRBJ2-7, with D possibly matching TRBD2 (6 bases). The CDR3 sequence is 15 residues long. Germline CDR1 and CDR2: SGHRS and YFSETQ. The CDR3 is CASSLLTGSTYAQYF. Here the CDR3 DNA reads TGCGCCAGCAGCTTGTTAACCGGGAGTACCTACGCGCAGTACTTC.

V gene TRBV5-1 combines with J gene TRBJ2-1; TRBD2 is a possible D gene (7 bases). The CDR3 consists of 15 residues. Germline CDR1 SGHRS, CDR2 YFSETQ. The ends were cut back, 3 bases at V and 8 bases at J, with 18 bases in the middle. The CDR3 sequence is CASSYSGGPNHEQFF. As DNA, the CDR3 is TGCGCCAGCAGCTACTCCGGGGGGCCCAACCATGAGCAGTTCTTC.

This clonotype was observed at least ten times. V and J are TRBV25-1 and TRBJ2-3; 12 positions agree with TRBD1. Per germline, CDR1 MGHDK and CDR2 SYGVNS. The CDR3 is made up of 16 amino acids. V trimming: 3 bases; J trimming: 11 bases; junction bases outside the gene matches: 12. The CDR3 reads CASSEGDRGLRLGQYF. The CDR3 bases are TGTGCCAGCAGTGAGGGGGACAGGGGGCTCCGGCTGGGGCAGTATTTT.

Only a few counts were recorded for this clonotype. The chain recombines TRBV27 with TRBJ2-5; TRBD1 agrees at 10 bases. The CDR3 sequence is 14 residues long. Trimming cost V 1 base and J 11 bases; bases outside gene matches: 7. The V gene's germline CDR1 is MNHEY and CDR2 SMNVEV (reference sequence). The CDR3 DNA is TGTGCCAGCAGTTTATGGGACAGGGGTGATGAGCAGTACTTC. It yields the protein CASSLWDRGDEQYF.